This T cell receptor beta chain comes out of a study of human T cells and chemical hapten exposure. Study at large: The patient population, which was mostly female, had alopecia areata, totalis or universalis. Study-wide points: TCRs above 1 in 1000 frequency did not change with DPC sensitization.

The sample's time point: patch test 3, about 24 weeks after DPC sensitization. Stated treatment: therapeutic diphenylcyclopropenone sensitization with weekly scalp DPC. Phlebotomy was performed prior to application of every patch test. The study extracted total RNA from unfractionated whole blood. Trimming took 7 bases from V and 5 from J, leaving 9 bases between them. The CDR3 runs to 12 residues. Looked up from germline, CDR1 is LNHDA and CDR2 is SQIVND (reference sequence). TCRdb processed the RACE reads anew with MiXCR; each CDR3 protein has one entry. The table includes fewer than 80,000 distinct CDR3 sequences, roughly 11% detected once. At least ten counts were recorded for this clonotype. The antigen is unknown.

This chain joins TRBV19 and TRBJ1-5, with D possibly TRBD1 on 5 matching bases. This specimen consisted of whole blood, obtained in connection with sensitization to the hapten diphenylcyclopropenone (DPC). The sequence was collected from a woman aged 25-40 years with alopecia areata. Some clones in this sample may be carry-over from other donors' samples. DNA of the CDR3: TGTGCCAGTACGGGGGGGTATCAGCCCCAGCATTTT. This gives the protein CASTGGYQPQHF.